This TCR beta chain was captured in a study of blood T cells in healthy people across ages. Study-wide findings and caveats: Diversity was higher, and naive CD4+ cells more numerous, in long-lived donors than in aged donors. The study lacked donor CMV status, which possibly confounded expanded clonotype changes.

Trimming pared 4 bases from V and 3 bases from J, leaving 13 bases between. The length of the CDR3 is 14 residues. Germline V gives CDR1 LGHDT, CDR2 YNNKEL (reference sequence). Ranging in age from roughly 6 to 95, the donors were healthy Caucasian individuals from Russia. Each of the donors had approximately 10 milliliters of peripheral blood drawn into EDTA-treated Vacutainer tubes. On this clonotype itself: As yet, its antigen is unknown.

The authors ran a second PCR of about 7 to 11 cycles using a sample-barcoded 5' primer and a J-beta primer mix. TCRdb re-analysed the 5' RACE reads in MiXCR, keeping a single row per CDR3 protein. The sample lists about 1,500,000 distinct CDR3 sequences; 28% were seen once. This rearrangement joins TRBV3-1 to TRBJ2-7; D is possibly TRBD2 (6 bases). Sample: blood. This TCR was recovered from a woman aged 30 to 39 in good health. CDR3 DNA sequence: TGTGCCAGCAGCCGGGACTCCTCCTACTACGAGCAGTACTTC. Its protein product is CASSRDSSYYEQYF.